The following is a T cell receptor beta chain sequence with its context. As yet, its antigen is unknown. This record comes from a study of lymphopenia after photon versus proton radiotherapy. Study-wide findings and caveats: Better survival with proton therapy was suggested as possible, not demonstrated. A bigger post-nadir fall in TCR diversity correlated inversely with survival time in deceased patients. Under photons, naive T cells and diversity fell while effector/memory populations rose. Post-nadir diversity loss with photons came from oligoclonal expansion, particularly CD8+ Temra cells.

Measured with immunoSEQ multiplex PCR; TCRdb has only the in-frame clones, and not every one. Of around 70,000 clones listed, approximately 91% are singletons. Germline V CDR1 and CDR2: LNHDA, SQIVND (reference sequence). V lost 0 bases, J lost 1 base, and 6 bases stayed unmatched. This CDR3 is 16 amino acids long. V is TRBV19 and J is TRBJ2-7, with 7 bases identical to TRBD1. The sample here was peripheral blood, taken from a patient treated with photon-based radiotherapy. The TCR was taken from a woman between 65 and 79 years old with pancreatic cancer. CDR3 bases: TGTGCCAGTAGTATAGATCAGGGGACAGCGTCCTACGAGCAGTACTTC. It codes for CASSIDQGTASYEQYF.